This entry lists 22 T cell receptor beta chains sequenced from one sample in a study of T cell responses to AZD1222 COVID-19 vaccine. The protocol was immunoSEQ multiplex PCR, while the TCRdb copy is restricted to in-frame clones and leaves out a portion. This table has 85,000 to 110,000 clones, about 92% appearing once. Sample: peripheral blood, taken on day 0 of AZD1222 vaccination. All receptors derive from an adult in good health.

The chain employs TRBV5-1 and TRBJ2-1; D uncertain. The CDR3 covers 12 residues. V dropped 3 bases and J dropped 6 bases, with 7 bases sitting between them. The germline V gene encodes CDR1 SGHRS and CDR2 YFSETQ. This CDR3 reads CASSSYGNEQFF. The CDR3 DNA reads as TGCGCCAGCAGCTCCTACGGCAATGAGCAGTTCTTC.

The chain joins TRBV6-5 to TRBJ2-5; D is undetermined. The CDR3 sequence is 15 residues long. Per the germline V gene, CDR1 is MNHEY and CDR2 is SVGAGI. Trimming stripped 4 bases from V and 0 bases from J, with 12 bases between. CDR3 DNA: TGTGCCAGCAGTTCCCTCCAAGAGTACCAAGAGACCCAGTACTTC. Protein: CASSSLQEYQETQYF.

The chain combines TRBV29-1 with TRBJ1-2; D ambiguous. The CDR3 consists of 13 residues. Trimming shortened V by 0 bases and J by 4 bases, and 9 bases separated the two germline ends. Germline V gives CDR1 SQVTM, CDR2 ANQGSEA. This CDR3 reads CSVEDRPGYGYTF. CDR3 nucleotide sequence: TGCAGCGTTGAAGACAGGCCGGGCTATGGCTACACCTTC.

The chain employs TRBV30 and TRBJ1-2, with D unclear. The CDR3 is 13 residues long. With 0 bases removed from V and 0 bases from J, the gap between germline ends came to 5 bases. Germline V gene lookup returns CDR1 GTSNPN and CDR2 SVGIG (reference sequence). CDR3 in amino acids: CAWSVGANYGYTF. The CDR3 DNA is TGTGCCTGGAGTGTAGGAGCTAACTATGGCTACACCTTC.

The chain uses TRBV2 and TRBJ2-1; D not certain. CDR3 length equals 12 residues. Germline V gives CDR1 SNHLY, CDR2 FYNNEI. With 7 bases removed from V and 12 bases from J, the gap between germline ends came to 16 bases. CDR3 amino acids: CASNRVAQRQFF. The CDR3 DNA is TGTGCCAGCAACCGGGTCGCCCAAAGGCAGTTCTTC.

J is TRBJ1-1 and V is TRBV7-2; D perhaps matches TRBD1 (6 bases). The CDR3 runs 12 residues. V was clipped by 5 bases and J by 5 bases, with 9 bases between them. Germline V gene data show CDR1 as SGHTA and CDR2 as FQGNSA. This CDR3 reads CASSPQGTEAFF. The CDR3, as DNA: TGTGCCAGCAGCCCTCAGGGGACTGAAGCTTTCTTT.

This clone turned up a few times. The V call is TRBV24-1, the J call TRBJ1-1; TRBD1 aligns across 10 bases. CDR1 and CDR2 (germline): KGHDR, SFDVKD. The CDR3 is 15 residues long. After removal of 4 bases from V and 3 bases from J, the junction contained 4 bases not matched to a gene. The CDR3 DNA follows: TGTGCCACCAGTGAGAACGGACAGGGGGACACTGAAGCTTTCTTT. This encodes CATSENGQGDTEAFF.

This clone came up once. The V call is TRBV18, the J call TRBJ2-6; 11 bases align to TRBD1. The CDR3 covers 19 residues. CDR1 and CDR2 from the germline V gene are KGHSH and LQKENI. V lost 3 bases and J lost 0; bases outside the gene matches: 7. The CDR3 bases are TGTGCCAGCTCACCCCTTCCCGGGACAGGGGGCTCTGGGGCCAACGTCCTGACTTTC. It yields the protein CASSPLPGTGGSGANVLTF. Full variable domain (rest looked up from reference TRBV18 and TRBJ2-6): NAGVMQNPRHLVRRRGQEARLRCSPMKGHSHVYWYRQLPEEGLKFMVYLQKENIIDESGMPKERFSAEFPKEGPSILRIQQVVRGDSAAYFCASSPLPGTGGSGANVLTFGAGSRLTVL.

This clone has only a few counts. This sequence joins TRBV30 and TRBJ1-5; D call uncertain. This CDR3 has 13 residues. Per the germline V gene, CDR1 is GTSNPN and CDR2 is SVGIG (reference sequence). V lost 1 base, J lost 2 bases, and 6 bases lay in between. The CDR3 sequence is CAWSGLGNQPQHF. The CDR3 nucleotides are TGTGCCTGGAGTGGCTTGGGCAATCAGCCCCAGCATTTT.

Here the CDR3 reads CASSLVPTGQETQYF. DNA for the CDR3: TGTGCCAGCAGCTTAGTCCCAACAGGGCAAGAGACCCAGTACTTC. The chain combines TRBV11-1 with TRBJ2-5; D may be TRBD1 (6 bases). The CDR3 is 15 residues long. CDR1 is SGHAT, CDR2 FQDESV, per germline (reference sequence). V dropped 1 base and J dropped 2 bases, with 11 bases sitting between them.

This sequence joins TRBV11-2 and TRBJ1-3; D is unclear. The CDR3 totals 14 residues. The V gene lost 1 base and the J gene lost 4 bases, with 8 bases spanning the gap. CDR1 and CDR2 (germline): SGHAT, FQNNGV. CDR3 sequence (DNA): TGTGCCAGCAGCTTAGGACCCCTCGGAAACACCATATATTTT. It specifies CASSLGPLGNTIYF.

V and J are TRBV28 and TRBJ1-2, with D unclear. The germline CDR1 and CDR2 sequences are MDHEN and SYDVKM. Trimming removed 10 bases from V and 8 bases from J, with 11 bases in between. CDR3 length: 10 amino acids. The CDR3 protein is CATSSEGYTF. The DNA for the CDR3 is TGTGCCACCTCCTCGGAAGGCTACACCTTC.

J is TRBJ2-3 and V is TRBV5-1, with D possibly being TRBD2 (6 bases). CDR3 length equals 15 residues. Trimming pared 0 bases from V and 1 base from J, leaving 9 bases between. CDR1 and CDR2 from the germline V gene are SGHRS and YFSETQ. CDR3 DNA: TGCGCCAGCAGCTTGGCGGCTAGCGGCACAGATACGCAGTATTTT. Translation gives CASSLAASGTDTQYF.

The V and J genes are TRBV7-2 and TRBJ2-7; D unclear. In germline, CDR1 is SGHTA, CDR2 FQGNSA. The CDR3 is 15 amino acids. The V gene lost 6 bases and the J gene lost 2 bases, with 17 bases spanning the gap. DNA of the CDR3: TGTGCCAGCAGGAACCCGGCAGGACCGCCCTACGAGCAGTACTTC. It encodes CASRNPAGPPYEQYF.

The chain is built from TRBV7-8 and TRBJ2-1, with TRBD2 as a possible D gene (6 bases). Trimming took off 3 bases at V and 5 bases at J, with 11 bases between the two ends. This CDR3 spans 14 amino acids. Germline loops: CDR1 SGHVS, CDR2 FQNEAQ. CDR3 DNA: TGTGCCAGCAGCTTGCGGGGCCCTAACAATGAGCAGTTCTTC. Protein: CASSLRGPNNEQFF.

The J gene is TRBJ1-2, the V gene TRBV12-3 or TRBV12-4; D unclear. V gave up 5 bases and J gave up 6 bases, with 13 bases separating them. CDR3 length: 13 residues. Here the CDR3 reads CASSLSLGHGYTF. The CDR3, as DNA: TGTGCCAGCAGTCTGTCCTTGGGTCATGGCTACACCTTC.

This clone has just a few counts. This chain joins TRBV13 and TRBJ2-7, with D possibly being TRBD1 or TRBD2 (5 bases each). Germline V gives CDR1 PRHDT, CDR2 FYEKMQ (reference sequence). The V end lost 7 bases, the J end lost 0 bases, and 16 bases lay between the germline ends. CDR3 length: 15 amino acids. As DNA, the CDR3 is TGTGCCAGCACCCGGGGACGCCCCACCTCCTACGAGCAGTACTTC. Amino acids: CASTRGRPTSYEQYF.

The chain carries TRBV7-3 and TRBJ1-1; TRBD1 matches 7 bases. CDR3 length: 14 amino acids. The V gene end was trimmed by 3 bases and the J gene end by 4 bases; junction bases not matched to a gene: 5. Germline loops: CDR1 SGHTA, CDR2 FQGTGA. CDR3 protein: CASSFTGESTEAFF. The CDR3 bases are TGTGCCAGCAGCTTTACAGGGGAGAGCACTGAAGCTTTCTTT. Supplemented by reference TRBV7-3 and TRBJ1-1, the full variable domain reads GAGVSQTPSNKVTEKGKYVELRCDPISGHTALYWYRQSLGQGPEFLIYFQGTGAADDSGLPNDRFFAVRPEGSVSTLKIQRTERGDSAVYLCASSFTGESTEAFFGQGTRLTVV.

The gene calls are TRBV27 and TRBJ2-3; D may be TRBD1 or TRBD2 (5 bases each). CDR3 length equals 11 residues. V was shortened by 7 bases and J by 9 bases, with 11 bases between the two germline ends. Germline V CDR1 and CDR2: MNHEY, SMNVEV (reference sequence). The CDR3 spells CASTGTGTQYF. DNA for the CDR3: TGTGCCAGCACCGGGACGGGGACGCAGTATTTT.

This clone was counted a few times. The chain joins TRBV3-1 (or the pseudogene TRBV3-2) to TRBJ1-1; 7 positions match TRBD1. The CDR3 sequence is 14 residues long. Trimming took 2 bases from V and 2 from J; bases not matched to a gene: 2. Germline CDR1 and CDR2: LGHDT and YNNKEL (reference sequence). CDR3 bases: TGTGCCAGCAGCCAACGGGACAGAAACACTGAAGCTTTCTTT. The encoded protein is CASSQRDRNTEAFF.

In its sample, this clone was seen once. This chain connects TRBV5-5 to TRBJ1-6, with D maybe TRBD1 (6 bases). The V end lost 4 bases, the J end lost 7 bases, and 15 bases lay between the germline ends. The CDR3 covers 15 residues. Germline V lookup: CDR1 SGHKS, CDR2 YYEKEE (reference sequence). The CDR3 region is CASSLYREGNSPLHF. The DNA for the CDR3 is TGTGCCAGCAGCCTGTACAGGGAGGGGAATTCACCCCTCCACTTT.

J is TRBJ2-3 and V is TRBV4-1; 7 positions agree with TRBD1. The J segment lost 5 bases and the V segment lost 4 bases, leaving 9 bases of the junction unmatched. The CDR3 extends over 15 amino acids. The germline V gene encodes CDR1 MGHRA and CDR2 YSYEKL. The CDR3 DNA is TGCGCCAGCAGCCCCCGAGGGACAGTTGGAGATACGCAGTATTTT. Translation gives CASSPRGTVGDTQYF.